This TCR beta chain appears in the sequencing data of a study of shared clonotypes between healthy human individuals. On sorted subsets, replicate PCRs used roughly 220 ng DNA, or 25,000 to 35,000 T cell genomes. Some clones are missing from TCRdb's copy, which holds only in-frame ones; the method was immunoSEQ multiplex PCR. The table lists some 1.4 million clones, 95% to 97% of them singletons. Worth noting for this clone: As yet, its antigen is unknown.

Donors comprised only Caucasian adults living in Nashville, Tennessee. In the CD4+ fraction, cells were divided into CD45RA+ naive and CD45RA-negative memory subsets. Study-wide results and caveats: Non-shared clonotypes were found to have lower generation probabilities than the clonotypes that were shared by all four of the sorted-subset donors.

Sequenced material: naive CD4+ T cells sorted from blood. Subset of the sample: CD45RA+ positively selected. The clonotype was recovered from a man under 40 in good health.

The CDR3 DNA follows: TGTGCCAGCACCCCGTGGGGGCCACAGCTCCAAGAGACCCAGTACTTC. Its protein product is CASTPWGPQLQETQYF. The chain couples TRBV28 to TRBJ2-5, with D possibly matching TRBD1 (6 bases). The germline V gene encodes CDR1 MDHEN and CDR2 SYDVKM. The V and J ends lost 7 bases and 1 base respectively, with 19 bases between them. The CDR3 contains 16 residues.